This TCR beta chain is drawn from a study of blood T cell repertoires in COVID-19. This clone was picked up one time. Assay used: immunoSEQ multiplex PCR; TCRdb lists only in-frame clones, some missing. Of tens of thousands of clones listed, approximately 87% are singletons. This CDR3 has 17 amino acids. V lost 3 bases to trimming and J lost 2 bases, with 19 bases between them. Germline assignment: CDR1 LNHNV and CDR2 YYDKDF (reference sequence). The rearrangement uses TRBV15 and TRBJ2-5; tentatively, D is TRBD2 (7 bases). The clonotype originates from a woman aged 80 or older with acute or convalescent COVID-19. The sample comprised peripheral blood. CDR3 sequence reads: CATSRTSTRGGQETQYF. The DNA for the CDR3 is TGTGCCACCAGCAGGACCTCCACTAGGGGGGGTCAAGAGACCCAGTACTTC.